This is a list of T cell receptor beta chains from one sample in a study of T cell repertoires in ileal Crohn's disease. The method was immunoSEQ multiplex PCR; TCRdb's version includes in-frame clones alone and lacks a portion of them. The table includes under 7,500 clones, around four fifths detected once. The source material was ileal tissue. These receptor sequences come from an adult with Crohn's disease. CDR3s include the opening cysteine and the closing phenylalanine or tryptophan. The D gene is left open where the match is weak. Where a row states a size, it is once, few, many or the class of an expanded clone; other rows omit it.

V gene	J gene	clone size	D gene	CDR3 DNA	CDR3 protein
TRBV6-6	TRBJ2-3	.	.	TGTGCCACGAACTCACGGGGCCCCCGAGATACGCAGTATTTT	CATNSRGPRDTQYF
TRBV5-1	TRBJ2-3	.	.	TGCGCCAGCAGCTTGGAGAGCCGATACACAGATACGCAGTATTTT	CASSLESRYTDTQYF
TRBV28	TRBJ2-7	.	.	TGTGCCAGCAGTCCGACAGATCAAATTACCTACGAGCAGTACTTC	CASSPTDQITYEQYF
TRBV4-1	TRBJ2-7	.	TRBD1	TGCGCCAGCAGCCATTCCCCCGGGACAGGGGTTTACGAGCAGTACTTC	CASSHSPGTGVYEQYF
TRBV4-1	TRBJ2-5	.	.	TGCGCCAGCAGCCAAACACAGGGTACAGAGACCCAGTACTTC	CASSQTQGTETQYF
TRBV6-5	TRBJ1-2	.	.	TGTGCCAGCAGTCAAGGGACTCATGGCTACACCTTC	CASSQGTHGYTF
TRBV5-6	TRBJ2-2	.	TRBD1	TGTGCCAGCAGCCGGACAGGGGGCTACGAACTCGCCGGGGAGCTGTTTTTT	CASSRTGGYELAGELFF
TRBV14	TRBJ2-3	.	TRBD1	TGTGCCAGCAGCCCTTCCGGGACAGGGGGCGCCGATACGCAGTATTTT	CASSPSGTGGADTQYF
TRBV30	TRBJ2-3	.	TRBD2	TGTGCCCAAACCGGGGGAGGGGCAGATACGCAGTATTTT	CAQTGGGADTQYF
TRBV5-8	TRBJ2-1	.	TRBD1	TGTGCCAGCAGCCAAGGACAGGGCTCCTACAATGAGCAGTTCTTC	CASSQGQGSYNEQFF
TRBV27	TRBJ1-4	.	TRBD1	TGTGCCAGCAGTTTACAGGGGGCCAATGAAAAACTGTTTTTT	CASSLQGANEKLFF
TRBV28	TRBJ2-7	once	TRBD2	TGTGCCAGCAGTTATCAGGGAGGGGCCTACGAGCAGTACTTC	CASSYQGGAYEQYF
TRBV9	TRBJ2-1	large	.	TGTGCCAGCAGCGTCGGATATGAGCAGTTCTTC	CASSVGYEQFF
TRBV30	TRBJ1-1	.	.	TGTGCCTGGAAAATTGGCGGACGCGCTTTCTTT	CAWKIGGRAFF
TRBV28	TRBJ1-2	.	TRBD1	TGTGCCAGCAGAAAGGGGACAGTCCCTTATGTCTACACCTTC	CASRKGTVPYVYTF
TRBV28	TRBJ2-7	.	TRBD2	TGTGCCAGCACAAATAGCGGGAGCAAGTCCTACGAGCAGTACTTC	CASTNSGSKSYEQYF
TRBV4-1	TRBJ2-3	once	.	TGCGCCAGCAGCCAACCGGCAGGGGTTTCAACAGATACGCAGTATTTT	CASSQPAGVSTDTQYF
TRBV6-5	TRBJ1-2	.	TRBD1	TGTGCCAGCAGTTACCCCGGGACAGGGGCAGCCGGCTACACCTTC	CASSYPGTGAAGYTF
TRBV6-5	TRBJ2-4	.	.	TGTGCCAGCAGTGAGGTAGCCAAAAACATTCAGTACTTC	CASSEVAKNIQYF
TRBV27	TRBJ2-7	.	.	TGCCGCGCCTGGGGGGCACCCTACGAGCAGTACTTC	CRAWGAPYEQYF
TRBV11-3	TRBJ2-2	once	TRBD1	TGTGCCAGCGAGCAGGACAGGGGGAACACCGGGGAGCTGTTTTTT	CASEQDRGNTGELFF
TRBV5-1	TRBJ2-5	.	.	TGCGCCAGCAGCCTTGAGGGGCGGGAGACCCAGTACTTC	CASSLEGRETQYF
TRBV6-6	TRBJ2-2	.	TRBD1	TGTGCCAGCAGTTACAAGGGACAGGGGGACACCGGGGAGCTGTTTTTT	CASSYKGQGDTGELFF
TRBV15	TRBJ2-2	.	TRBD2	TGTGCCACCAGACCTAGCGGGAGGGCCCACACCGGGGAGCTGTTTTTT	CATRPSGRAHTGELFF
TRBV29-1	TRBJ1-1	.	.	TGCAGCGTAACGGGGCCCCCTCGGGACACTGAAGCTTTCTTT	CSVTGPPRDTEAFF
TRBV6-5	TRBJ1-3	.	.	TGTGCCAGCAGTTCCCACACTGGAAACACCATATATTTT	CASSSHTGNTIYF
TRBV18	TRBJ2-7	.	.	TGTGCCAGCTCACCACCGCGCGGGTCCTTAGCCTACGAGCAGTACTTC	CASSPPRGSLAYEQYF
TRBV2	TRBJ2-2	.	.	TGTGCTTTTGGCAGGGTTGCGAACACCGGGGAGCTGTTTTTT	CAFGRVANTGELFF
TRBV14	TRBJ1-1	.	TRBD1	TGTGCCAGCAGCCAAGGATGGGACAGGGTGGTGAATACTGAAGCTTTCTTT	CASSQGWDRVVNTEAFF
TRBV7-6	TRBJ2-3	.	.	TGTGCCAGCAGCTCGGGGCCAGGCACAGATACGCAGTATTTT	CASSSGPGTDTQYF
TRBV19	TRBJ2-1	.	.	TGTGCCAGTAGTATAGCCGCCGACAGACTGCAGTTCTTC	CASSIAADRLQFF
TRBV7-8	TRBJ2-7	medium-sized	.	TGTGCCAGCAGCTTAGATGGTTGGGCCGAGCAGTACTTC	CASSLDGWAEQYF
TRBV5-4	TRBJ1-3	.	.	TGTGCCAGCAGCTTGGCAATGGGGGGTTCCGGAAACACCATATATTTT	CASSLAMGGSGNTIYF
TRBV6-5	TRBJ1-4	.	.	TGTGCCAGCCAACCGGGGGGGGGATATAAACTGTTTTTT	CASQPGGGYKLFF
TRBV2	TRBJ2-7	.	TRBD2	TGTGCCAGCAGTGAAGGGGGAGGGCCTTCCTACGAGCAGTACTTC	CASSEGGGPSYEQYF